The rows below give T cell receptor beta chains drawn from one sample of a study of regulatory T cells in long-lasting Graves disease. In TCRdb, the multiplex PCR reads were re-called with MiXCR into one record per CDR3 protein. The sample has 320,000 or so distinct CDR3 sequences; 15% to 20% are singletons. The sample was peripheral blood mononuclear cells (PBMCs), taken at new diagnosis, from a patient treated with antithyroid drugs. These TCRs come from a female donor with Graves disease. Each CDR3 is given with its conserved first and last residue. D genes are given only for firm matches. Some rows mark clone size as missing; the rest say once, few, many or name a class of expanded clone.

V,J,D,size,DNA,CDR3
TRBV2,TRBJ1-1,-,many,TGTGCCAGCAGTGAAACCCCGGTTAGTACTTTCTTT,CASSETPVSTFF
TRBV20-1,TRBJ2-3,-,many,TGCAGTGCTGATAGGGGCCCCGGGGATACGCAGTATTTT,CSADRGPGDTQYF
TRBV20-1,TRBJ2-1,TRBD2,-,TGCAGTGCTAGAAAGGGACTAGCGGGAATAACCTACAATGAGCAGTTCTTC,CSARKGLAGITYNEQFF
TRBV6-1,TRBJ2-3,TRBD2,few,TGTGCCAGTGTGGGCCTTAGCGGGCCAACCGATACGCAGTATTTT,CASVGLSGPTDTQYF
TRBV25-1,TRBJ1-1,TRBD1,many,TGTGCCAGCACACGACAGGGAATATGGACTGAAGCTTTCTTT,CASTRQGIWTEAFF
TRBV28,TRBJ2-5,TRBD2,-,TGTGCCAGCAGTTCCGGGACTAGCGGGAGGGCGGAGACCCAGTACTTC,CASSSGTSGRAETQYF
TRBV14,TRBJ2-3,-,many,TGTGCCAGCAGCCAAAGTGTGGCGGATACGCAGTATTTT,CASSQSVADTQYF
TRBV7-9,TRBJ2-1,TRBD2,-,TGTGCCAGCAGCCACCCTCATTATAGCGGGATTTCGTCCTTC,CASSHPHYSGISSF
TRBV5-5,TRBJ2-7,-,many,TGTGCCAGCGGGGAGCGGGACAGTTCCTACGAGCAGTACTTC,CASGERDSSYEQYF
TRBV7-8,TRBJ2-7,TRBD2,many,TGTGCCAGCAGCTTACTCGGGACTAGCGACGCCTACGAGCAGTACTTC,CASSLLGTSDAYEQYF
TRBV7-9,TRBJ1-1,TRBD1,many,TGTGCCAGCAGCCCCGGAGGGGGCGGGATGAACACTGAAGCTTTCTTT,CASSPGGGGMNTEAFF
TRBV19,TRBJ1-3,-,once,TGTGCCAGTACCCCTTGGGGGACGTCGGGAAACACCATACATTTT,CASTPWGTSGNTIHF
TRBV2,TRBJ1-6,TRBD1,many,TGTGCCAGCAGTGATCCGGGACAGGGCTTTTCACCCCTCCACTTT,CASSDPGQGFSPLHF
TRBV12-3/TRBV12-4,TRBJ1-2,-,-,TGTGCCAGCAGCTCAGGGGAGCACTATGGCTACACCTTC,CASSSGEHYGYTF
TRBV19,TRBJ2-3,TRBD2,many,TGTGCCAGTAGTGTCCAAAGACTAGCGGAGGAAGGCACAGATACGCAGTATTTT,CASSVQRLAEEGTDTQYF
TRBV19,TRBJ1-1,-,many,TGTGCCACCCGAGGGAGGGGAATGAACACTGAAGCTTTCTTT,CATRGRGMNTEAFF
TRBV12-3/TRBV12-4,TRBJ2-3,TRBD1,many,TGTGCCAGCAGTCTCCGGGACAGACCAGATACGCAGTATTTT,CASSLRDRPDTQYF
TRBV5-4,TRBJ1-6,TRBD1,-,TGTGCCAGCAGCTCCGTGCTTTCAGGGGGTAATTCACCCCTCCACTTT,CASSSVLSGGNSPLHF
TRBV11-3,TRBJ2-5,-,many,TGTGCCAGCAGGGAACCCGGGCAGGAGACCCAGTACTTC,CASREPGQETQYF
TRBV13,TRBJ1-1,TRBD1,few,TGTGCCAGCAGCTTAGGGACAGGGACTGAGGGAACTGAAGCTTTCTTT,CASSLGTGTEGTEAFF
TRBV15,TRBJ2-2,-,many,TGTGCCACCACCCCAGGGGCGAACACCGGGGAGCTGTTTTTT,CATTPGANTGELFF
TRBV2,TRBJ2-7,-,many,TGTGCCAGCTCCTTCTCAACGGACTTCGACTACGAGCAGTACTTC,CASSFSTDFDYEQYF
TRBV20-1,TRBJ2-1,TRBD2,-,TGCAGTGCTAGAGAGTTAACTAGCGGGAGTCTGGGGTTTGAGCAGTTCTTC,CSARELTSGSLGFEQFF
TRBV20-1,TRBJ1-4,-,many,TGCAGTGCTAGGGACCGCGGGGTAAAACTGTTTTTT,CSARDRGVKLFF
TRBV24-1,TRBJ2-5,TRBD2,many,TGTGCCACCAGTGGATTAGCGGGAGAGACCCAGTACTTC,CATSGLAGETQYF
TRBV11-3,TRBJ2-7,TRBD2,many,TGTGCCAGCAGCTTTTCGACTAGCGGGAAGTACGAGCAGTACTTC,CASSFSTSGKYEQYF
TRBV5-4,TRBJ1-4,-,-,TGTGCCAGCAGCTTCGGGGCAACAACTAATGAAAAACTGTTTTTT,CASSFGATTNEKLFF
TRBV12-3/TRBV12-4,TRBJ2-3,TRBD1,many,TGTGCCAGCAGTCTTTGGGACAGTCCGACAGATACGCAGTATTTT,CASSLWDSPTDTQYF
TRBV18,TRBJ2-1,-,many,TGTGCCAGCTCACCCAGGAGGACGGATGAGCAGTTCTTC,CASSPRRTDEQFF
TRBV9,TRBJ2-1,TRBD2,many,TGTGCCAGCAGCTCCTCTAGCGGGAGTGGGAATGAGCAGTTCTTC,CASSSSSGSGNEQFF
TRBV28,TRBJ1-2,TRBD1,many,TGTGCCAGCAGAACAGGGGGCTTTGGCTACACCTTC,CASRTGGFGYTF
TRBV2,TRBJ2-2,TRBD1,few,TGTGCCAGCAGCCCGACAGGGGGCAAGGCCGGGGAGCTGTTTTTT,CASSPTGGKAGELFF
TRBV7-9,TRBJ2-7,-,many,TGTGCCAGCAGCTCTGGACTCTACGAGCAGTACTTC,CASSSGLYEQYF
TRBV5-5,TRBJ2-7,-,many,TGTGCCAGCAGCGTCGGGGACGACAGAGACAACCTCTACGAGCAGTACTTC,CASSVGDDRDNLYEQYF
TRBV27,TRBJ2-7,-,many,TGTGCCAGCAGTTCGCCCGAGGGTGCGATTCACGAGCAGTACTTC,CASSSPEGAIHEQYF
TRBV2,TRBJ1-2,-,-,TGTGCCAGCAGGGGGGACAACGCCCCCCCCTATGGCTACACCTTC,CASRGDNAPPYGYTF
TRBV29-1,TRBJ2-3,-,many,TGCAGCGTTGAAGCCGGGCGAACGGCAGATACGCAGTATTTT,CSVEAGRTADTQYF
TRBV27,TRBJ2-5,-,-,TGTGCCAGCAGTTTATCATCCCAGTACTTC,CASSLSSQYF
TRBV12-3/TRBV12-4,TRBJ1-2,-,many,TGTGCCAGCAGTTTGCGGGGGGAGGACTATGGCTACACCTTC,CASSLRGEDYGYTF
TRBV6-2/TRBV6-3,TRBJ2-2,-,few,TGTGCCAGCAGTTCCCGTGTAGAGAACACCGGGGAGCTGTTTTTT,CASSSRVENTGELFF
TRBV3-1,TRBJ2-1,TRBD2,few,TGTGCCAGCAGCCAAATAATGACCGGGACTAGCGTATACAATGAGCAGTTCTTC,CASSQIMTGTSVYNEQFF
TRBV7-8,TRBJ2-7,-,many,TGTGCCAGCAGCTCCAGGACTAATACCTACGAGCAGTACTTC,CASSSRTNTYEQYF
TRBV12-3/TRBV12-4,TRBJ2-3,-,many,TGTGCCAGCAGTTTTGCCCGAAGCACAGATACGCAGTATTTT,CASSFARSTDTQYF
TRBV30,TRBJ2-5,-,many,TGTGCCTGGAGCAGGGGGGAGTCTGCAGAGACCCAGTACTTC,CAWSRGESAETQYF
TRBV25-1,TRBJ1-2,TRBD1,many,TGTGCCAGCAGTCAACCGGGACAGCCTTATGGCTACACCTTC,CASSQPGQPYGYTF
TRBV19,TRBJ1-2,-,-,TGTGCCAGTAGTATTGTCCAGGGTAGCAATTATGGCTACACCTTC,CASSIVQGSNYGYTF
TRBV29-1,TRBJ2-1,-,-,TGCAGCGTTGGGGGCGGCGATCTTAATGAGCAGTTCTTC,CSVGGGDLNEQFF
TRBV9,TRBJ1-4,TRBD1,many,TGTGCCAGCAGCTCGAGAGGGACAGGGAATGAAAAACTGTTTTTT,CASSSRGTGNEKLFF
TRBV9,TRBJ2-6,-,many,TGTGCCAGCAGCGTAGGGCCAGCCTTCCCCTCTGGGGCCAACGTCCTGACTTTC,CASSVGPAFPSGANVLTF
TRBV19,TRBJ1-4,TRBD1,many,TGTGCCAGTAGTCCCTCGACAGGGGGAAATGAAAAACTGTTTTTT,CASSPSTGGNEKLFF
TRBV6-1,TRBJ2-7,TRBD2,many,TGTGCCAGCACCTTAGCGGGTCCCTCCTACGAGCAGTACTTC,CASTLAGPSYEQYF
TRBV30,TRBJ2-2,-,-,TGTGCCTGGAGTGCGAGCGGTCCCGGGGAGCTGTTTTTT,CAWSASGPGELFF
TRBV12-3/TRBV12-4,TRBJ2-3,-,many,TGTGCCAGCAGCACCAGAGGGGTCGGCACAGATACGCAGTATTTT,CASSTRGVGTDTQYF